These 4 T cell receptor beta chains share one sample of origin, sequenced in a study of cytomegalovirus exposure and HLA in healthy donors. This PCR relied on a set of 60 Vbeta primers and 13 Jbeta primers. Sequencing used immunoSEQ multiplex PCR; TCRdb keeps in-frame clones, though not all of them. The repertoire has about 140,000 clones, around 81% of them found once; the top ten carry roughly 2.4%. The source material was PBMCs. These receptors were collected from a man aged 50 to 60 in good health and CMV-seronegative.

The chain joins TRBV30 to TRBJ2-3; 10 bases line up with TRBD2. V lost 2 bases, J lost 1 base, and 3 bases stayed unmatched. Germline loops: CDR1 GTSNPN, CDR2 SVGIG (reference sequence). The CDR3 runs to 15 residues. The chain's CDR3 is CAWSLAGGGTDTQYF. For the CDR3, the DNA is TGTGCCTGGAGTTTAGCGGGAGGAGGCACAGATACGCAGTATTTT.

The rearrangement links TRBV18 to TRBJ2-7; D remains unclear. The V gene's germline CDR1 is KGHSH and CDR2 LQKENI. The CDR3 covers 14 residues. Trimming stripped 1 base from V and 7 bases from J, with 14 bases between. CDR3 nucleotide sequence: TGTGCCAGCTCACCACTAGCCCCCCTGGTTGAGCAGTACTTC. This translates into CASSPLAPLVEQYF.

This clone was seen more than once but under ten times. The chain carries TRBV28 and TRBJ2-1; TRBD1 matches 7 bases. The germline CDR1 and CDR2 sequences are MDHEN and SYDVKM. The CDR3 is made up of 15 amino acids. The V and J ends lost 7 bases and 2 bases, in that order; junction bases with no gene match: 8. The CDR3 here is CASITPGQAYNEQFF. CDR3 coding DNA: TGTGCCAGCATCACACCAGGACAGGCCTACAATGAGCAGTTCTTC.

V gene TRBV6-5 combines with J gene TRBJ2-4, with a tentative D call TRBD1 (6 bases). The CDR3 sequence is 13 residues long. Trimming removed 7 bases at V and 2 bases at J, with 9 bases between. Germline CDR1 is MNHEY and CDR2 is SVGAGI. This chain's CDR3 is CASIGQTKNIQYF. The DNA of the CDR3 is TGTGCCAGCATCGGACAGACCAAAAACATTCAGTACTTC.